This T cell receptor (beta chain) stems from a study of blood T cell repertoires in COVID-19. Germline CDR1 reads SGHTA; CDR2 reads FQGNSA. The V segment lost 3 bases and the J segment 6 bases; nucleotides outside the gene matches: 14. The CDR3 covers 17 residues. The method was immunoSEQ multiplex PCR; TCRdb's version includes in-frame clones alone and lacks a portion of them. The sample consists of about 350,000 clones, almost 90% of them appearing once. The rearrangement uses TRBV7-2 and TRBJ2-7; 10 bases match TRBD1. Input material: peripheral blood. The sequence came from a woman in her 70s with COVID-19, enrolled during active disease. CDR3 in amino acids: CASSLDRDRGAFSEQYF. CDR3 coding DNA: TGTGCCAGCAGCTTGGACCGGGACAGGGGAGCTTTTTCCGAGCAGTACTTC.